The present entry profiles one T cell receptor beta chain with its context. Clones were sequenced by immunoSEQ multiplex PCR, and TCRdb holds only the in-frame ones, with some missing. The sample yields more than 65,000 clones, 87% seen once. Per the germline V gene, CDR1 is SGHTA and CDR2 is FQGNSA. CDR3 size: 16 residues. V shed 5 bases and J 5 bases; nucleotides not matched to a gene: 5. This sample stems from a study of PD-L1 blockade in urothelial cancer. For the study at large: Administration of atezolizumab to patients began around 2014, at 1,200 mg intravenously every 3 weeks.

This chain links TRBV7-2 with TRBJ2-5; the match to TRBD2 covers 16 bases. This receptor was identified in a woman aged 70 to 79 with urothelial cancer. The material sequenced was PBMCs, taken around atezolizumab (anti-PD-L1) treatment. CDR3 in amino acids: CASSAGTSGGGETQYF. As DNA, the CDR3 is TGTGCCAGCAGCGCCGGGACTAGCGGGGGGGGTGAGACCCAGTACTTC.